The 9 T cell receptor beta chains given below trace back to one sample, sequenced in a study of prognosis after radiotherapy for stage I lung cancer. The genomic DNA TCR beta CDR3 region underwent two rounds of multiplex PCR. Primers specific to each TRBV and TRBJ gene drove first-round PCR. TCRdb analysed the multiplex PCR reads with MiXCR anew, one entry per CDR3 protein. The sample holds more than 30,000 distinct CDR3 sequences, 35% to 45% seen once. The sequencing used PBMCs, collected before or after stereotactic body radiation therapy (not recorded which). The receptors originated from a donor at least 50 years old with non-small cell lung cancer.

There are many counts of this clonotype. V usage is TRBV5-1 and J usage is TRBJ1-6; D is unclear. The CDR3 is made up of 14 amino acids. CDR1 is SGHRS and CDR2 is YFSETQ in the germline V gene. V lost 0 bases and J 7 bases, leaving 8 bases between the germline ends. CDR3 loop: CASSLDSPNSPLHF. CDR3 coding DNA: TGCGCCAGCAGCTTGGACAGCCCAAATTCACCCCTCCACTTT. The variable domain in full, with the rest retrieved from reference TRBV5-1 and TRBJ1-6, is KAGVTQTPRYLIKTRGQQVTLSCSPISGHRSVSWYQQTPGQGLQFLFEYFSETQRNKGNFPGRFSGRQFSNSRSEMNVSTLELGDSALYLCASSLDSPNSPLHFGNGTRLTVT.

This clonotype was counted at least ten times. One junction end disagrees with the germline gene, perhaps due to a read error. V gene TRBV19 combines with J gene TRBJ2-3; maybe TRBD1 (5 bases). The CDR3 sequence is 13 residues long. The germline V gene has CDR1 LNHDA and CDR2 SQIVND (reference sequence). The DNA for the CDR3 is TGTGCCAGTAGTCCCACCCGGCAGGGTCTCATTTTTTTT. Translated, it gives CASSPTRQGLIFF.

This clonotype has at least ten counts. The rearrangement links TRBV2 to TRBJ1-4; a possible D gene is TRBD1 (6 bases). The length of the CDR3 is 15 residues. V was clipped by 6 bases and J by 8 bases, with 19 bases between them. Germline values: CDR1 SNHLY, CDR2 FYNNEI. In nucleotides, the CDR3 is TGTGCCAGCAGAACCCACAGGGTGCGGTCGGAAAAACTGTTTTTT. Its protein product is CASRTHRVRSEKLFF.

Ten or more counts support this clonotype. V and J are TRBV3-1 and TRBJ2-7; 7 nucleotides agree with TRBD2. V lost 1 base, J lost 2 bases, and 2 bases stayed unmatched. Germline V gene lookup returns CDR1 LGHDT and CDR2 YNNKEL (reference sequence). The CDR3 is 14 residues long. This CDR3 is CASSQVGGTYEQYF. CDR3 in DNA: TGTGCCAGCAGCCAAGTCGGGGGGACCTACGAGCAGTACTTC.

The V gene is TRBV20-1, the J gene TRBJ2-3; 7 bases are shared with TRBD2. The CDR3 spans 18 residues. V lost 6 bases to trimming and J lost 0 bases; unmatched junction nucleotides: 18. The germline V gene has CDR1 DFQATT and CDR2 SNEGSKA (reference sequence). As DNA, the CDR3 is TGCAGTGCCGAACACGGGGGGTCCAGGTGGGCTAGCACAGATACGCAGTATTTT. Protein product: CSAEHGGSRWASTDTQYF.

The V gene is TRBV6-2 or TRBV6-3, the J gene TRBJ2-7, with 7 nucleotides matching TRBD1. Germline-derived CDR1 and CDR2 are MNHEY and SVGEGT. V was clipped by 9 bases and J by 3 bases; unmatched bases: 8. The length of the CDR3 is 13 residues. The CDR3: CASEDRADYEQYF. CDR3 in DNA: TGTGCCAGTGAAGACAGGGCTGACTACGAGCAGTACTTC.

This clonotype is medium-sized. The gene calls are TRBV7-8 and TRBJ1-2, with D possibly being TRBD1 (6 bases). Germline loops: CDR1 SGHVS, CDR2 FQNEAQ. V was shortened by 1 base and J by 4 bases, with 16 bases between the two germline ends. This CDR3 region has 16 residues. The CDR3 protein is CASSLGIGQYSYGYTF. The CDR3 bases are TGTGCCAGCAGCTTAGGTATAGGACAGTACAGCTATGGCTACACCTTC.

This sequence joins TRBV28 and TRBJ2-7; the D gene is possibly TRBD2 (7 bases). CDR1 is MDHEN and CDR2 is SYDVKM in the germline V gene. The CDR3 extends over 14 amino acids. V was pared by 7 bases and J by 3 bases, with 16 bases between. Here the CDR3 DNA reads TGTGCCAGCACCTCCGGGGAGGGGGTCTACGAGCAGTACTTC. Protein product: CASTSGEGVYEQYF.

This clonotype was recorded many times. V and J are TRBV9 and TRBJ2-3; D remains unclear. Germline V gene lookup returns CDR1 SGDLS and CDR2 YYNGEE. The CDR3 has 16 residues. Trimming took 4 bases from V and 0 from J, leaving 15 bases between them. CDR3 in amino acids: CASSPHPTESTDTQYF. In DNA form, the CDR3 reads TGTGCCAGCAGCCCTCATCCCACCGAAAGCACAGATACGCAGTATTTT.